Sequencing of this TCR beta chain was carried out in a study of blood T cells in healthy people across ages. Next came a second PCR, run for about 6 to 12 cycles, which used a sample-barcoded 5' primer along with a J-beta primer mix. Each TCR beta cDNA got a 12-nucleotide random molecular identifier. TCRdb processed the 5' RACE reads anew with MiXCR; each CDR3 protein has one entry. The sample yields 1.5 million to 2 million distinct CDR3 sequences, 28% seen once. Trimming cost V 6 bases and J 7 bases, with 21 bases left between them. CDR1 DFQATT and CDR2 SNEGSKA come from the germline V gene (reference sequence). This CDR3 has 15 residues.

The chain has TRBV20-1 and TRBJ1-4; TRBD1 might be the D (5 bases). Sequencing was performed on blood. This sequence originates from a young woman in good health. CDR3 in amino acids: CSAPGPPQGPEKLFF. The CDR3 DNA follows: TGCAGTGCCCCGGGACCACCCCAGGGTCCTGAAAAACTGTTTTTT.